These T cell receptor beta chains were read from a single sample in a study of CD8+CD57+ T cells in acquired aplastic anemia. A single record per CDR3 protein comes from TCRdb applying MiXCR to the reads. The data contain over 150,000 distinct CDR3 sequences, over 55% of them seen just once; the ten biggest clones take up 40% to 55%. Sequences were obtained from sorted CD4+, CD8+, or CD8+CD57+ T cells (not recorded which) from PBMCs. The receptors shown here come from a human donor with aplastic anemia. The CDR3 runs from the conserved cysteine through the conserved F or W. The D gene is left open where the match is weak. Clone size is stated in some rows and not others, as once, few, many or a class when expanded.

v_call: TRBV7-2; j_call: TRBJ2-7; d_call: NA; clone_size: NA; cdr3_aa: CASSVELGSYEQYF; cdr3_nt: TGTGCCAGCAGCGTAGAGTTGGGCAGTTACGAGCAGTACTTC
v_call: TRBV7-4; j_call: TRBJ2-2; d_call: NA; clone_size: NA; cdr3_aa: CASSSQGIGELFF; cdr3_nt: TGTGCCAGCAGTTCCCAGGGGATCGGGGAGCTGTTTTTT
v_call: TRBV24-1; j_call: TRBJ1-2; d_call: NA; clone_size: few; cdr3_aa: CATSDLGRDGYTF; cdr3_nt: TGTGCCACCAGTGATTTAGGTAGGGATGGTTACACCTTC
v_call: TRBV6-1; j_call: TRBJ2-2; d_call: NA; clone_size: NA; cdr3_aa: CASNEQGSTGELFF; cdr3_nt: TGTGCCAGCAACGAACAGGGCAGCACCGGGGAGCTGTTTTTT
v_call: TRBV5-1; j_call: TRBJ2-5; d_call: NA; clone_size: NA; cdr3_aa: CANSPRAGGSETQYF; cdr3_nt: TGCGCCAACAGCCCACGGGCCGGGGGCTCGGAGACCCAGTACTTC
v_call: TRBV9; j_call: TRBJ1-1; d_call: NA; clone_size: NA; cdr3_aa: CASSATLGPNTEAFF; cdr3_nt: TGTGCCAGCAGCGCGACCCTGGGACCGAACACTGAAGCTTTCTTT
v_call: TRBV19; j_call: TRBJ2-7; d_call: NA; clone_size: NA; cdr3_aa: CASRRGIHEQYF; cdr3_nt: TGTGCCAGTCGAAGGGGGATCCACGAGCAGTACTTC
v_call: TRBV7-8; j_call: TRBJ2-7; d_call: TRBD2; clone_size: NA; cdr3_aa: CASSSRDYSYEQYF; cdr3_nt: TGTGCCAGCAGCTCTCGGGACTACTCCTACGAGCAGTACTTC
v_call: TRBV7-9; j_call: TRBJ1-5; d_call: NA; clone_size: NA; cdr3_aa: CASSISRNQPQHF; cdr3_nt: TGTGCCAGTAGTATTTCGAGGAATCAGCCCCAGCATTTT
v_call: TRBV20-1; j_call: TRBJ1-1; d_call: NA; clone_size: NA; cdr3_aa: CSAREDTEAFF; cdr3_nt: TGCAGTGCTAGGGAGGACACTGAAGCTTTCTTT
v_call: TRBV9; j_call: TRBJ2-1; d_call: NA; clone_size: NA; cdr3_aa: CASSPDRNEQFF; cdr3_nt: TGTGCCAGCAGCCCCGACAGAAATGAGCAGTTCTTC
v_call: TRBV2; j_call: TRBJ2-3; d_call: TRBD2; clone_size: few; cdr3_aa: CASMASGSTDTQYF; cdr3_nt: TGTGCCAGCATGGCTAGCGGTAGCACAGATACGCAGTATTTT
v_call: TRBV20-1; j_call: TRBJ2-1; d_call: NA; clone_size: NA; cdr3_aa: CSASSGASYNEQFF; cdr3_nt: TGCAGTGCTAGCTCCGGGGCCTCCTACAATGAGCAGTTCTTC
v_call: TRBV20-1; j_call: TRBJ1-2; d_call: NA; clone_size: NA; cdr3_aa: CSASRRGRTNYGYTF; cdr3_nt: TGCAGTGCTAGTAGGAGGGGACGTACTAACTATGGCTACACCTTC
v_call: TRBV4-2; j_call: TRBJ2-1; d_call: NA; clone_size: NA; cdr3_aa: CASSQDHLAEGGNEQFF; cdr3_nt: TGTGCCAGCAGCCAAGATCACCTAGCGGAAGGGGGCAATGAGCAGTTCTTC
v_call: TRBV27; j_call: TRBJ1-5; d_call: NA; clone_size: NA; cdr3_aa: CASSFFGSQSQHF; cdr3_nt: TGTGCCAGCAGTTTTTTTGGTTCCCAGTCCCAGCATTTT
v_call: TRBV7-2; j_call: TRBJ2-3; d_call: NA; clone_size: NA; cdr3_aa: CASSQGLTTDTQYF; cdr3_nt: TGTGCCAGCAGCCAGGGACTGACCACAGATACGCAGTATTTT
v_call: TRBV10-2; j_call: TRBJ2-5; d_call: TRBD2; clone_size: NA; cdr3_aa: CASSAELAGGETQYF; cdr3_nt: TGCGCCAGCAGTGCCGAGCTAGCGGGGGGAGAGACCCAGTACTTC
v_call: TRBV2; j_call: TRBJ2-1; d_call: TRBD2; clone_size: NA; cdr3_aa: CASSKPLAGGYNEQFF; cdr3_nt: TGTGCCAGCAGTAAACCGCTAGCGGGAGGCTACAATGAGCAGTTCTTC
v_call: TRBV20-1; j_call: TRBJ2-7; d_call: NA; clone_size: NA; cdr3_aa: CSATHPTRRSYEQYF; cdr3_nt: TGCAGTGCTACCCATCCGACGCGGAGGAGCTACGAGCAGTACTTC
v_call: TRBV5-8; j_call: TRBJ1-5; d_call: TRBD1; clone_size: NA; cdr3_aa: CASSPGQINQPQHF; cdr3_nt: TGTGCCAGCAGCCCGGGACAGATCAATCAGCCCCAGCATTTT
v_call: TRBV20-1; j_call: TRBJ1-5; d_call: NA; clone_size: NA; cdr3_aa: CSARRLLGGNQPQHF; cdr3_nt: TGCAGTGCTAGAAGGCTCCTCGGGGGCAATCAGCCCCAGCATTTT
v_call: TRBV7-3; j_call: TRBJ1-2; d_call: TRBD1; clone_size: NA; cdr3_aa: CASSLGTGNYGYTF; cdr3_nt: TGTGCCAGCAGCTTAGGGACAGGCAACTATGGCTACACCTTC
v_call: TRBV19; j_call: TRBJ1-2; d_call: TRBD1; clone_size: NA; cdr3_aa: CASSNMGTGKYVYTF; cdr3_nt: TGTGCCAGTAGTAACATGGGGACAGGAAAGTATGTCTACACCTTC
v_call: TRBV9; j_call: TRBJ2-3; d_call: NA; clone_size: NA; cdr3_aa: CASSPRGTDTQYF; cdr3_nt: TGTGCCAGCAGCCCCCGCGGGACAGATACGCAGTATTTT
v_call: TRBV7-6; j_call: TRBJ2-1; d_call: TRBD2; clone_size: NA; cdr3_aa: CASSPRSSGNEQFF; cdr3_nt: TGTGCCAGCAGCCCCCGTTCTAGCGGGAATGAGCAGTTCTTC
v_call: TRBV12-3/TRBV12-4; j_call: TRBJ2-7; d_call: TRBD2; clone_size: NA; cdr3_aa: CASRTSGRRNEQYF; cdr3_nt: TGTGCCAGCAGGACTAGCGGACGGCGTAATGAGCAGTACTTC
v_call: TRBV13; j_call: TRBJ2-5; d_call: NA; clone_size: NA; cdr3_aa: CASSNKDGKETQYF; cdr3_nt: TGTGCCAGCAGCAACAAGGACGGGAAAGAGACCCAGTACTTC
v_call: TRBV7-6; j_call: TRBJ2-7; d_call: TRBD2; clone_size: NA; cdr3_aa: CASSRLAVTYEQYF; cdr3_nt: TGTGCCAGCAGCCGACTAGCGGTGACCTACGAGCAGTACTTC
v_call: TRBV24-1; j_call: TRBJ1-2; d_call: NA; clone_size: NA; cdr3_aa: CATSDWDGKANYGYTF; cdr3_nt: TGTGCCACCAGTGATTGGGACGGGAAAGCTAACTATGGCTACACCTTC
v_call: TRBV15; j_call: TRBJ1-3; d_call: NA; clone_size: NA; cdr3_aa: CATSRDRGSPGNTIYF; cdr3_nt: TGTGCCACCAGCAGAGATCGGGGATCACCTGGAAACACCATATATTTT
v_call: TRBV20-1; j_call: TRBJ1-6; d_call: TRBD1; clone_size: few; cdr3_aa: CSGQGTSTLHF; cdr3_nt: TGCAGCGGACAGGGGACCTCCACCCTCCACTTT
v_call: TRBV20-1; j_call: TRBJ2-5; d_call: NA; clone_size: NA; cdr3_aa: CSARDLGLQETQYF; cdr3_nt: TGCAGTGCTAGAGATCTCGGCCTCCAAGAGACCCAGTACTTC
v_call: TRBV5-1; j_call: TRBJ2-2; d_call: TRBD1; clone_size: once; cdr3_aa: CASRTPHTGEAGELFF; cdr3_nt: TGCGCCAGCCGAACCCCCCATACAGGGGAAGCCGGGGAGCTGTTTTTT
v_call: TRBV20-1; j_call: TRBJ2-3; d_call: NA; clone_size: NA; cdr3_aa: CSARSPGRTDTQYF; cdr3_nt: TGCAGTGCTAGATCGCCGGGCCGCACAGATACGCAGTATTTT
v_call: TRBV6-2/TRBV6-3; j_call: TRBJ2-3; d_call: NA; clone_size: many; cdr3_aa: CASSYTPGQGTDTQYF; cdr3_nt: TGTGCCAGCAGTTACACTCCGGGGCAGGGGACAGATACGCAGTATTTT
v_call: TRBV5-6; j_call: TRBJ2-5; d_call: NA; clone_size: NA; cdr3_aa: CASSLGGAWQETQYF; cdr3_nt: TGTGCCAGCAGCTTAGGCGGGGCCTGGCAAGAGACCCAGTACTTC
v_call: TRBV7-9; j_call: TRBJ2-3; d_call: NA; clone_size: NA; cdr3_aa: CASSTAPYSSDTQYF; cdr3_nt: TGTGCCAGCAGCACCGCGCCGTACAGCTCAGATACGCAGTATTTT
v_call: TRBV14; j_call: TRBJ1-1; d_call: NA; clone_size: NA; cdr3_aa: CASSQHLPQLNTEAFF; cdr3_nt: TGTGCCAGCAGCCAACACCTACCTCAGCTGAACACTGAAGCTTTCTTT
v_call: TRBV10-3; j_call: TRBJ2-1; d_call: TRBD2; clone_size: NA; cdr3_aa: CATSSGRVVDEQFF; cdr3_nt: TGTGCCACCTCATCCGGGAGGGTTGTAGATGAGCAGTTCTTC